The rows below give T cell receptor beta chains drawn from one sample of a study of cytomegalovirus exposure and HLA in healthy donors. Some clones are missing from TCRdb's copy, which holds only in-frame ones; the method was immunoSEQ multiplex PCR. The sample includes about 160,000 clones, about two thirds seen only once; the top ten take 2.8%. The sequencing sample was made of PBMCs. Receptor source: a woman aged 25 to 45 in good health and CMV-seronegative. Each CDR3 is given with its conserved first and last residue. The D gene is left open where the match is weak. Where a row states a size, it is once, few, many or the class of an expanded clone; other rows omit it.

clone_size,v_call,j_call,d_call,cdr3_nt,cdr3_aa
-,TRBV5-8,TRBJ2-5,-,TGTGCCAGCAGCTTGGACAGCCAAGAGACCCAGTACTTC,CASSLDSQETQYF
-,TRBV15,TRBJ2-7,TRBD1,TGTGCCACCAGCAGAGGGAGGGACAGGGGAGTATACGAGCAGTACTTC,CATSRGRDRGVYEQYF
-,TRBV28,TRBJ2-2,-,TGTGCCAGCAGCACGGGAGTGGAAACCGGGGAGCTGTTTTTT,CASSTGVETGELFF
-,TRBV18,TRBJ1-1,TRBD1,TGTGCCAGCTTACAGACAGGGGAGAACACTGAAGCTTTCTTT,CASLQTGENTEAFF
few,TRBV5-1,TRBJ2-7,TRBD2,TGCGCCAGCAAACCCTCGACTAGCGGGAGTTACGAGCAGTACTTC,CASKPSTSGSYEQYF
-,TRBV27,TRBJ1-2,TRBD1,TGTGCCAGCAGTATCCACAGGGGGCTGAAGGATGGCTACACCTTC,CASSIHRGLKDGYTF
-,TRBV5-1,TRBJ1-1,TRBD1,TGCGCCAGCAGCCCGGACAGGGCCGCGCGGTACGGTGAAGCTTTCTTT,CASSPDRAARYGEAFF
-,TRBV7-6,TRBJ2-7,-,TGTGCCAGCAGCATCGGGATCTCCGAGCAGTACTTC,CASSIGISEQYF
-,TRBV9,TRBJ2-1,-,TGTGCCAGCAGCGTCAATAGGGGTGAGCAGTTCTTC,CASSVNRGEQFF
few,TRBV4-1,TRBJ1-1,-,TGCGCCAGCAGCCGAGGCCCCCTGGAGACTGAAGCTTTCTTT,CASSRGPLETEAFF
-,TRBV12-5,TRBJ2-5,-,TGTGCTAGTGCCCACCCCGACAGTCCCCCGTTCGGAGAGACCCAGTACTTC,CASAHPDSPPFGETQYF
few,TRBV5-1,TRBJ2-5,-,TGCGCCAGCAGCTTTCCCGAGTACCAAGAGACCCAGTACTTC,CASSFPEYQETQYF
once,TRBV5-1,TRBJ1-4,-,TGCGCCAGCAGCTTGGGGTCAGGTGAAAAACTGTTTTTT,CASSLGSGEKLFF
-,TRBV5-6,TRBJ1-3,-,TGTGCCAGCAGCCTACCTACAGGGTTCAGCTCTGGAAACACCATATATTTT,CASSLPTGFSSGNTIYF
once,TRBV5-6,TRBJ1-1,-,TGTGCCAGCAGCGTCCTAAGCAGGGTCACTGAAGCTTTCTTT,CASSVLSRVTEAFF
-,TRBV5-4,TRBJ1-4,-,TGTGCCAGCAGCCCCGCGGGGCCAACTAATGAAAAACTGTTTTTT,CASSPAGPTNEKLFF
few,TRBV7-9,TRBJ1-1,-,TGTGCCAGCAGCTTCAATCCGGGGGTTAACACTGAAGCTTTCTTT,CASSFNPGVNTEAFF
few,TRBV29-1,TRBJ2-5,TRBD1,TGCAGCAACCAAAAGGGACAGGGAGAGACCCAGTACTTC,CSNQKGQGETQYF
-,TRBV4-2,TRBJ2-7,-,TGTGCCAGCAGCCAAGATAGGGGGAGATCCTACGAGCAGTACTTC,CASSQDRGRSYEQYF
-,TRBV7-3,TRBJ2-3,TRBD2,TGTGCCAGCAGCTTGGGACTAGCGGGATACACAGATACGCAGTATTTT,CASSLGLAGYTDTQYF
-,TRBV7-2,TRBJ2-5,-,TGTGCCAGCAGCTTCGGAGACCGCCAAGAGACCCAGTACTTC,CASSFGDRQETQYF
-,TRBV28,TRBJ2-1,TRBD2,TGTGCCAGCAGTCCTCTTTTTCGGCTAGCGGGAGGGCCCCACAATGAGCAGTTCTTC,CASSPLFRLAGGPHNEQFF